This TCR beta chain was recovered during a study of cytomegalovirus exposure and HLA in healthy donors. The overall study: Early released data comprised tens of millions of unique TCRs from HLA-typed donors.

Trimming took 0 bases from V and 2 from J; bases not matched to a gene: 9. CDR3 length equals 18 residues. The germline CDR1 and CDR2 sequences are SGHVS and FQNEAQ. Regarding this clone: Its antigen is currently unknown.

Findings and limits, study-wide: A later analysis found most CMV-associated TCR beta chains apparently HLA-restricted.

The primer mix had 60 Vbeta and 13 Jbeta primers. How the authors handled the data: Roughly 9.9 million shared chains were among the roughly 80 million unique TCR beta chains that a later analysis counted. The assay was immunoSEQ multiplex PCR, and TCRdb's table has in-frame clones only and misses some. Clonal size and the V and J genes are those of that table, whereas D and trimming came from the DNA. This repertoire includes some 89,000 clones. This chain connects TRBV7-8 to TRBJ2-4; 8 bases fit TRBD2. The sequencing input was PBMCs. This TCR came from a woman younger than 45 in good health and CMV-seronegative. This CDR3 reads CASSLAGYGGRTKNIQYF. The CDR3 region has the DNA TGTGCCAGCAGCTTAGCAGGGTATGGCGGGAGGACCAAAAACATTCAGTACTTC.